This paragraph reports one TCR beta chain. Its matching antigen is unknown. Unique molecular identifiers were carried by the TCR beta cDNA libraries. Some 500,000 cDNA molecules were recovered from an input of 1 to 10 million T cells. TCRdb itself ran the PCR reads through MiXCR, one entry per CDR3 protein. Of about 200,000 distinct CDR3 sequences in the sample, roughly 30% are singletons; the top ten hold approximately 3%. The data are from a study of post-analysis software for immune sequencing data. The overall study: As for disease course, relapsing-remitting, secondary progressive and progressive-relapsing multiple sclerosis were all included. General study results and limits: Among multiple sclerosis patients, normalized Chao1 diversity was significantly below that of controls. Batch-mates among the samples co-clustered strongly by F measure. The five TRBV segments detected at higher frequency in patients than in controls included TRBV5-6, TRBV5-1 and TRBV20-1.

V lost 5 bases, J lost 3 bases, and 10 bases lay in between. The CDR3 has 13 residues. From germline, CDR1 is DFQATT and CDR2 SNEGSKA (reference sequence). V is TRBV20-1 and J is TRBJ1-4, with D possibly TRBD1 on 5 matching bases. The sequence was collected from a girl under 18 with multiple sclerosis. Sequenced sample: blood. The CDR3 DNA sequence: TGCAGTGCTGGGGGGACGGCTAATGAAAAACTGTTTTTT. Its protein product is CSAGGTANEKLFF.